This record looks at one T cell receptor (beta chain) sequence and its context. Its antigen is unknown. This specimen comes from a study of shared clonotypes between healthy human individuals. Whole-study results and caveats: A small donor pool kept down the genetic and exposure-history diversity that was represented.

The data were produced by immunoSEQ multiplex PCR, yet TCRdb's version contains in-frame clones alone and is incomplete. The sample lists some 2,400,000 clones; 90% to 96% were seen once. The germline gives CDR1 SEHNR, CDR2 FQNEAQ (reference sequence). This CDR3 is 15 amino acids long. Deletions cut 5 bases from V and 4 bases from J, with 17 bases between. The donors were all Caucasian adults (living in Nashville, Tennessee). The rearrangement joins TRBV7-9 to TRBJ1-2, with D perhaps matching TRBD1 (5 bases). Sequencing was done on a sample of naive CD4+ T cells sorted from blood. As to subset: CD45RA+ positively selected. The TCR comes from a man aged 18 to 35 in good health. The CDR3 nucleotides are TGTGCCAGCAGCCCTAGTGGGGGTATGGTCTATGGCTACACCTTC. This translates into CASSPSGGMVYGYTF.